This record covers a single T cell receptor beta chain. The target antigen is unknown. Trimming took 5 bases from V and 2 from J; bases not matched to a gene: 6. Germline V gene sequence: CDR1 LGHDT, CDR2 YNNKEL (reference sequence). This CDR3 is built from 14 residues. This entry comes from a study of CD8 T cells in Susac syndrome. With random hexamers, reverse transcription was performed on roughly 0.5 to 1 ug of RNA. It was immunoSEQ multiplex PCR that amplified TCR beta CDR3 across 54 Vbeta and 13 Jbeta. Via MiXCR, TCRdb re-called the immunoSEQ multiplex PCR reads, giving one row per CDR3 protein. The table shows some 300,000 distinct CDR3 sequences, with 70% to 90% occurring only once. Peripheral blood CD8+ and CD4+ T cells were profiled by TCR beta sequencing. The multiple sclerosis control group was made up of treatment-naive patients with stable or active relapsing-remitting disease. Whole-study results and caveats: By the study's own acknowledgment, its TCR sequencing and HLA analysis included relatively few individuals.

The chain uses TRBV3-1 and TRBJ2-7; 7 nucleotides agree with TRBD2. The TCR originated in a human donor with multiple sclerosis. The sample was CD8+ T cells from PBMCs. The CDR3 sequence: CASSNLLAAYEQYF. In DNA form, the CDR3 reads TGTGCCAGCAGCAACCTCCTAGCGGCCTACGAGCAGTACTTC.